These 10 T cell receptor beta chains came from one sample sequenced in a study of blood T cell repertoires in COVID-19. Generated by immunoSEQ multiplex PCR, the TCRdb table keeps only in-frame clones and is missing some. The sample includes roughly 95,000 clones, roughly 86% of them seen just once. Material: peripheral blood. Receptors were obtained from a man over 45 with active or convalescent COVID-19.

The chain joins TRBV2 to TRBJ1-3; D ambiguous. V lost 7 bases and J 3 bases, leaving 10 bases between the germline ends. The germline gives CDR1 SNHLY, CDR2 FYNNEI. The CDR3 extends over 13 amino acids. In nucleotides, the CDR3 is TGTGCCAGCACTCAGGAAGGTGGAAACACCATATATTTT. This gives the protein CASTQEGGNTIYF.

The chain employs TRBV30 and TRBJ2-3, with D possibly TRBD1 on 5 matching bases. With 0 bases removed from V and 2 bases from J, the gap between germline ends came to 9 bases. Germline V lookup: CDR1 GTSNPN, CDR2 SVGIG (reference sequence). The CDR3 runs to 14 residues. In DNA, the CDR3 is TGTGCCTGGAGTGTACAGGTCTCCACAGATACGCAGTATTTT. This translates into CAWSVQVSTDTQYF.

The sample holds many counts of this clone. V usage is TRBV27 and J usage is TRBJ2-7, with 11 bases lining up with TRBD1. The CDR3 extends over 15 amino acids. Germline trimming cut 1 base from V and 5 bases from J; bases unmatched to any gene: 4. Germline V gene data show CDR1 as MNHEY and CDR2 as SMNVEV (reference sequence). The CDR3 region has the DNA TGTGCCAGCAGTTTATACCCGGGACAGGGGGACGAGCAGTACTTC. Translating it yields CASSLYPGQGDEQYF.

The chain links TRBV28 to TRBJ1-2, with a weak D call TRBD1 (5 bases). V was pared by 2 bases and J by 7 bases, with 14 bases between. The CDR3 consists of 14 residues. Germline CDR1 reads MDHEN; CDR2 reads SYDVKM. CDR3 nucleotides: TGTGCCAGCAGTTTAAGTAAGGGGCCGACTGGCTACACCTTC. Translating it yields CASSLSKGPTGYTF.

The DNA for the CDR3 is TGTGCCAGCAGCTTAGTGGAGTCAGGGAGGGGAAATTCACCCCTCCACTTT. Translating gives CASSLVESGRGNSPLHF. V gene TRBV7-2 combines with J gene TRBJ1-6; tentatively, D is TRBD1 (5 bases). The V and J ends lost 1 base and 7 bases respectively, with 17 bases between them. Germline V gene lookup returns CDR1 SGHTA and CDR2 FQGNSA. The CDR3 spans 17 residues.

This clone appeared once. V is TRBV7-6 and J is TRBJ2-5; tentative D call: TRBD2 (8 bases). The CDR3 loop spans 16 amino acids. The V end was cut by 6 bases, the J end by 5 bases, with 22 bases between. CDR1 and CDR2 (germline): SGHVS, FNYEAQ. The chain's CDR3 is CASRSGRGHEVETQYF. CDR3 nucleotide sequence: TGTGCCAGCAGGTCCGGGAGGGGGCATGAGGTTGAGACCCAGTACTTC.

V gene TRBV7-2 combines with J gene TRBJ2-5; D may be TRBD2 (5 bases). CDR3 length equals 15 residues. Trimming took 1 base from V and 3 from J, leaving 12 bases between them. Per the germline V gene, CDR1 is SGHTA and CDR2 is FQGNSA. CDR3 sequence reads: CASSLGVLREETQYF. In DNA, the CDR3 is TGTGCCAGCAGCTTAGGGGTATTGAGGGAAGAGACCCAGTACTTC.

Only one count was recorded for this clone. The rearrangement joins TRBV11-2 to TRBJ2-7; 7 positions match TRBD1. CDR3 size: 15 residues. CDR1 SGHAT and CDR2 FQNNGV come from the germline V gene. The trim removed 5 bases at V and 3 bases at J, leaving 10 bases unmatched. The CDR3 sequence is CASSRKGGLDYEQYF. CDR3 nucleotides: TGTGCCAGCAGCCGAAAAGGGGGCTTGGACTACGAGCAGTACTTC.

The chain combines TRBV28 with TRBJ1-2, with a tentative D call TRBD1 (6 bases). The germline V gene has CDR1 MDHEN and CDR2 SYDVKM. The V gene lost 8 bases and the J gene lost 8 bases, with 21 bases spanning the gap. CDR3 length: 14 residues. Written as DNA, the CDR3 is TGTGCCAGCCTCTCCGGGGGGCCATTGGGCGGCTACACCTTC. Encoded protein: CASLSGGPLGGYTF.

The gene calls are TRBV3-1 (or the pseudogene TRBV3-2) and TRBJ1-1; 10 positions match TRBD1. Germline CDR1 is LGHDT and CDR2 is YNNKEL (reference sequence). V shed 0 bases, J shed 3 bases, and the junction held 1 base outside the gene matches. The CDR3 is 15 amino acids. CDR3 bases: TGTGCCAGCAGCCAAGAAGACAGGGGGCACACTGAAGCTTTCTTT. It translates to CASSQEDRGHTEAFF.